The next 8 T cell receptor beta chains were all read from a single sample in a study of CD4 T cells in relation to SARS-CoV-2 and coronaviruses. Their antigens remain unidentified. Unexposed donor CD4+ T cells date from about 2010-2018, before the COVID-19 pandemic. Isolation of CD4+ T cells took place after roughly nine days in culture. Clones were sequenced by immunoSEQ multiplex PCR, and TCRdb holds only the in-frame ones, with some missing. The sample includes 20,000 to 25,000 clones, around three quarters seen only once; the top ten take approximately 16%. The sample was CD4+ T cells from PBMCs, cultured in vitro. The receptor set was obtained from a human donor in good health.

The rearrangement joins TRBV18 to TRBJ2-3, with D unclear. The CDR3 sequence is 11 residues long. CDR1 is KGHSH, CDR2 LQKENI, per germline. The V gene lost 3 bases and the J gene lost 4 bases, with 2 bases spanning the gap. In nucleotides, the CDR3 is TGTGCCAGCTCACCTGCAGATACGCAGTATTTT. Translating gives CASSPADTQYF.

This chain joins TRBV19 and TRBJ2-1; possibly TRBD2 for D (6 bases). V lost 4 bases and J 8 bases, leaving 12 bases between the germline ends. The germline gives CDR1 LNHDA, CDR2 SQIVND (reference sequence). The CDR3 contains 13 residues. The CDR3 reads CASSKAGMDEQFF. CDR3 nucleotides: TGTGCCAGTAGTAAGGCGGGGATGGATGAGCAGTTCTTC. The full variable domain, completed using reference TRBV19 and TRBJ2-1, is DGGITQSPKYLFRKEGQNVTLSCEQNLNHDAMYWYRQDPGQGLRLIYYSQIVNDFQKGDIAEGYSVSREKKESFPLTVTSAQKNPTAFYLCASSKAGMDEQFFGPGTRLTVL.

The chain couples TRBV6-1 to TRBJ2-3; D remains unclear. With 3 bases removed from V and 2 bases from J, the gap between germline ends came to 6 bases. Germline V gene sequence: CDR1 MNHNS, CDR2 SASEGT. The CDR3 sequence is 13 residues long. The DNA for the CDR3 is TGTGCCAGCAGTGACCCCCACACAGATACGCAGTATTTT. This gives the protein CASSDPHTDTQYF.

The V call is TRBV7-3, the J call TRBJ2-1; D is uncertain. Germline V lookup: CDR1 SGHTA, CDR2 FQGTGA. The CDR3 has 15 amino acids. Trimming took 5 bases from V and 0 from J, leaving 11 bases between them. For the CDR3, the DNA is TGTGCCAGCAGCGCGACCTCGGACTCCTACAATGAGCAGTTCTTC. Translating it yields CASSATSDSYNEQFF. Filled out from reference TRBV7-3 and TRBJ2-1, the complete variable domain reads GAGVSQTPSNKVTEKGKYVELRCDPISGHTALYWYRQSLGQGPEFLIYFQGTGAADDSGLPNDRFFAVRPEGSVSTLKIQRTERGDSAVYLCASSATSDSYNEQFFGPGTRLTVL.

This chain links TRBV2 with TRBJ2-7; D call uncertain. Germline-derived CDR1 and CDR2 are SNHLY and FYNNEI. The CDR3 contains 16 residues. The ends were cut back, 7 bases at V and 4 bases at J, with 23 bases in the middle. CDR3 in amino acids: CASTRPRTGYDYEQYF. In DNA form, the CDR3 reads TGTGCCAGCACCCGACCCCGGACGGGCTACGATTACGAGCAGTACTTC.

CDR3 amino acids: CASSTQLAGGPYNEQFF. DNA for the CDR3: TGTGCCAGCAGCACTCAGCTAGCGGGAGGCCCGTACAATGAGCAGTTCTTC. The genes are TRBV21-1 and TRBJ2-1; the table's TRBD2 call for D was not verified on the DNA. TRBV21-1 has pseudogene status. The CDR3 spans 17 residues.

This clone was seen a few times. This chain uses TRBV2 with TRBJ2-7; 8 nucleotides align to TRBD1. The CDR3 contains 15 residues. CDR1 is SNHLY and CDR2 is FYNNEI in the germline V gene. V shed 6 bases, J shed 4 bases, and the junction held 11 bases outside the gene matches. CDR3 nucleotide sequence: TGTGCCAGCAGCCAAGCCGGGACAGGACCTTACGAGCAGTACTTC. Amino acids: CASSQAGTGPYEQYF.

The chain carries TRBV7-9 and TRBJ1-5, with 7 bases identical to TRBD1. This CDR3 is 13 amino acids long. CDR1 and CDR2 (germline): SEHNR, FQNEAQ (reference sequence). V shed 4 bases, J shed 10 bases, and the junction held 7 bases outside the gene matches. CDR3 bases: TGTGCCAGCAGCTCAGACAGGGTCGGACCCCAGCATTTT. Protein: CASSSDRVGPQHF.